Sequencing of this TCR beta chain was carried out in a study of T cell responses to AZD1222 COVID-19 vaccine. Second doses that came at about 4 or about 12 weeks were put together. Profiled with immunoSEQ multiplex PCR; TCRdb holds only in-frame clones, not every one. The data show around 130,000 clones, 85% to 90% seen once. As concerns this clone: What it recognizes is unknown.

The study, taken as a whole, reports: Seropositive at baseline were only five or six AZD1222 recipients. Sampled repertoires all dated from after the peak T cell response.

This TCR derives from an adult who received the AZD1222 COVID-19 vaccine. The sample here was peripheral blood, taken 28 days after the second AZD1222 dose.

The CDR3 sequence: CAISEARDNEQFF. The CDR3 DNA is TGTGCCATCAGTGAGGCTAGGGACAATGAGCAGTTCTTC. The chain links TRBV10-3 to TRBJ2-1; D gene unclear. Trimming left V 2 bases short and J 5 bases short, with 7 bases between. The CDR3 extends over 13 amino acids. Germline loops: CDR1 ENHRY, CDR2 SYGVKD.